The sequence of this T cell receptor beta chain was determined in a study of T cell responses to AZD1222 COVID-19 vaccine. The protocol was immunoSEQ multiplex PCR, while the TCRdb copy is restricted to in-frame clones and leaves out a portion. Of roughly 140,000 clones listed, about 91% were seen once; the top ten hold approximately 3.6%. The CDR3 has 17 amino acids. The germline V gene has CDR1 LNHDA and CDR2 SQIVND (reference sequence). The J segment lost 6 bases and the V segment lost 5 bases, leaving 9 bases of the junction unmatched. This clonotype originated in an adult in good health. The V gene is TRBV19, the J gene TRBJ2-1; 14 nucleotides line up with TRBD2. The sequencing here drew on peripheral blood, taken on day 0 of MenACWY control vaccination. CDR3: CASSPREGLAGVNEQFF. The CDR3, as DNA: TGTGCCAGTAGTCCCCGGGAGGGACTAGCGGGGGTCAATGAGCAGTTCTTC.